These 30 T cell receptor beta chains originate from one sample sequenced in a study of human versus mouse CDR3 diversity and MHC coevolution. Using immunoSEQ multiplex PCR, the repertoire was profiled, and TCRdb retains in-frame clones only, with some absent. The table lists tens of thousands of clones, 90% to 95% of them singletons, with about 19% in the top ten. Input material: naive CD4+ T cells from blood. Subset of the sample: CD45RO-negative CD62L-positive naive CD4 T cells. All receptors derive from a person in their sixties in good health.

The chain employs TRBV5-1 and TRBJ2-2; TRBD2 might be the D (7 bases). Germline lookup yields CDR1 SGHRS and CDR2 YFSETQ. Trimming removed 4 bases from V and 7 bases from J, with 20 bases in between. There are 16 residues in the CDR3. The CDR3 sequence: CASSPDGGRSGGELFF. Here the CDR3 DNA reads TGCGCCAGCAGCCCGGACGGGGGGCGCTCGGGCGGGGAGCTGTTTTTT.

The chain employs TRBV10-3 and TRBJ2-2, with D possibly TRBD1 on 5 matching bases. Germline CDR1 and CDR2: ENHRY and SYGVKD. The CDR3 is made up of 13 amino acids. V lost 8 bases and J lost 3, with 10 bases in between. DNA of the CDR3: TGTGCCATCGGGGCTAGGGACACCGGGGAGCTGTTTTTT. Translation: CAIGARDTGELFF.

CDR3 protein: CASSLEGGQGASEQYF. CDR3 DNA sequence: TGTGCCAGCAGCTTGGAGGGGGGACAGGGGGCTAGCGAGCAGTACTTC. The V call is TRBV5-4, the J call TRBJ2-7, with 12 bases that match TRBD1. The CDR3 is 16 amino acids. V shed 0 bases and J 6 bases; nucleotides not matched to a gene: 7. Per the germline V gene, CDR1 is SGHNT and CDR2 is YYREEE (reference sequence).

The chain carries TRBV10-1 and TRBJ2-1; 8 positions agree with TRBD2. The CDR3 extends over 18 amino acids. Germline trimming cut 0 bases from V and 8 bases from J; bases unmatched to any gene: 15. Per the germline V gene, CDR1 is WNHNN and CDR2 is SYGVQD (reference sequence). The CDR3: CASSESPPRSGSWHEQFF. In DNA form, the CDR3 reads TGCGCCAGCAGTGAGTCTCCCCCCCGAAGCGGGAGTTGGCATGAGCAGTTCTTC.

The chain carries TRBV7-2 and TRBJ2-1; D might be TRBD2 (6 bases). CDR3 size: 14 residues. The V end lost 5 bases, the J end lost 5 bases, and 13 bases lay between the germline ends. The germline V gene has CDR1 SGHTA and CDR2 FQGNSA. CDR3 amino acids: CASSPASAHNEQFF. The DNA of the CDR3 is TGTGCCAGCAGCCCAGCTAGCGCACACAATGAGCAGTTCTTC.

The chain joins TRBV9 to TRBJ1-5; unclear D gene. V lost 0 bases and J 1 base, leaving 5 bases between the germline ends. This CDR3 has 14 amino acids. Germline loops: CDR1 SGDLS, CDR2 YYNGEE. CDR3 sequence reads: CASSVDRSNQPQHF. CDR3 sequence (DNA): TGTGCCAGCAGCGTAGATCGGAGCAATCAGCCCCAGCATTTT. Full variable domain (rest looked up from reference TRBV9 and TRBJ1-5): DSGVTQTPKHLITATGQRVTLRCSPRSGDLSVYWYQQSLDQGLQFLIQYYNGEERAKGNILERFSAQQFPDLHSELNLSSLELGDSALYFCASSVDRSNQPQHFGDGTRLSIL.

The V gene is TRBV5-5, the J gene TRBJ2-7; D perhaps matches TRBD1 (6 bases). Trimming pared 2 bases from V and 3 bases from J, leaving 9 bases between. The CDR3 runs 13 residues. CDR1 is SGHKS and CDR2 is YYEKEE in the germline V gene (reference sequence). In nucleotides, the CDR3 is TGTGCCAGCAGCTTCGACAGGAGCTACGAGCAGTACTTC. This codes for CASSFDRSYEQYF.

CDR3 coding DNA: TGTGCCAGCAGCTCGGACAGGTCTCCTGGCGAGCAGTACTTC. Protein product: CASSSDRSPGEQYF. The chain employs TRBV7-2 and TRBJ2-7, with 7 bases aligning to TRBD1. This CDR3 region has 14 residues. The J segment lost 6 bases and the V segment lost 4 bases, leaving 9 bases of the junction unmatched. Germline CDR1 and CDR2: SGHTA and FQGNSA.

J is TRBJ1-2 and V is TRBV6-1; D gene uncertain. The CDR3 is 14 amino acids. Trimming removed 0 bases at V and 4 bases at J, with 9 bases between. From germline, CDR1 is MNHNS and CDR2 SASEGT. This CDR3 reads CASSEAGRSYGYTF. In DNA form, the CDR3 reads TGTGCCAGCAGTGAAGCAGGCCGGAGCTATGGCTACACCTTC.

CDR3 nucleotides: TGTGCCTGGGACAGAGGAAACTATGGCTACACCTTC. Translating it yields CAWDRGNYGYTF. The chain recombines TRBV30 with TRBJ1-2, with D possibly matching TRBD1 (5 bases). The CDR3 extends over 12 amino acids. The V gene's germline CDR1 is GTSNPN and CDR2 SVGIG (reference sequence). V was trimmed by 5 bases and J by 2 bases, leaving 9 bases between them.

A single count supports this clone. CDR3 sequence reads: CASSPPPSTGELFF. The CDR3 coding sequence is TGTGCCAGCTCACCACCCCCGAGCACCGGGGAGCTGTTTTTT. The V call is TRBV18, the J call TRBJ2-2; unclear D gene. Looked up from germline, CDR1 is KGHSH and CDR2 is LQKENI. V was trimmed by 0 bases and J by 4 bases, leaving 6 bases between them. CDR3 length: 14 residues.

The rearrangement uses TRBV9 and TRBJ2-1; 12 nucleotides match TRBD2. CDR3 size: 16 residues. Trimming took 4 bases from V and 6 from J; bases not matched to a gene: 8. Germline V gene data show CDR1 as SGDLS and CDR2 as YYNGEE. In DNA, the CDR3 is TGTGCCAGCAGCCCCCGCGGGACTAGCGGGCCCAATGAGCAGTTCTTC. The encoded protein is CASSPRGTSGPNEQFF.

The CDR3 coding sequence is TGTGCCAGCAGTTTCGACAGGAACACTGAAGCTTTCTTT. Protein sequence: CASSFDRNTEAFF. The chain couples TRBV6-4 to TRBJ1-1, with D possibly being TRBD1 (5 bases). The CDR3 contains 13 residues. V lost 5 bases, J lost 1 base, and 8 bases lay in between. The V gene's germline CDR1 is MRHNA and CDR2 SNTAGT.

V and J are TRBV6-1 and TRBJ1-5; TRBD1 aligns across 7 bases. CDR1 is MNHNS and CDR2 is SASEGT in the germline V gene. The CDR3 runs to 15 residues. Trimming at V came to 4 bases and at J to 1 base, leaving 4 bases not matched to a gene. In DNA, the CDR3 is TGTGCCAGCAGTGTTACAGGGGTGAGCAATCAGCCCCAGCATTTT. Amino acid sequence: CASSVTGVSNQPQHF.

This sequence joins TRBV7-3 and TRBJ2-3; 11 bases match TRBD2. V shed 3 bases, J shed 5 bases, and the junction held 4 bases outside the gene matches. CDR1 is SGHTA and CDR2 is FQGTGA in the germline V gene. The CDR3 runs 15 residues. CDR3 region: CASSFHGLAGDTQYF. The CDR3 coding sequence is TGTGCCAGCAGCTTTCATGGACTAGCGGGAGATACGCAGTATTTT.

The gene calls are TRBV5-1 and TRBJ1-4, with a possible D match to TRBD1 (5 bases). This CDR3 has 17 amino acids. Germline V gene data show CDR1 as SGHRS and CDR2 as YFSETQ. V was cut by 0 bases and J by 0 bases, with 12 bases left in between. The CDR3 protein is CASSLGPGGTTNEKLFF. The CDR3, as DNA: TGCGCCAGCAGCTTGGGGCCTGGGGGGACAACTAATGAAAAACTGTTTTTT.

The CDR3 region has the DNA TGTGCCAGCATGACGGACAGGGGGCGCAGGGAGCTGTTTTTT. This gives the protein CASMTDRGRRELFF. This chain uses TRBV7-9 with TRBJ2-2; 11 nucleotides line up with TRBD1. CDR1 and CDR2 from the germline V gene are SEHNR and FQNEAQ (reference sequence). The CDR3 consists of 14 residues. Unmatched junction bases numbered 7, after V lost 7 bases and J lost 9 bases.

The chain carries TRBV10-3 and TRBJ2-6; TRBD1 is a possible D gene (5 bases). This CDR3 has 17 amino acids. The V end lost 4 bases, the J end lost 0 bases, and 13 bases lay between the germline ends. Germline V gene lookup returns CDR1 ENHRY and CDR2 SYGVKD. CDR3 region: CAISVTGSGSGANVLTF. The CDR3 bases are TGTGCCATCAGTGTTACAGGATCCGGCTCTGGGGCCAACGTCCTGACTTTC.

This chain joins TRBV19 and TRBJ1-1, with D possibly matching TRBD1 (6 bases). Trimming took off 9 bases at V and 7 bases at J, with 21 bases between the two ends. The CDR3 sequence is 14 residues long. Germline V gives CDR1 LNHDA, CDR2 SQIVND (reference sequence). The CDR3 region has the DNA TGTGCCAGCATAACGGGCAGGGGAAATGGTGAAGCTTTCTTT. It is translated as CASITGRGNGEAFF.

In its sample, this clone was seen once. The gene calls are TRBV18 and TRBJ2-1, with 12 bases matching TRBD2. Germline assignment: CDR1 KGHSH and CDR2 LQKENI. The CDR3 spans 15 residues. The V segment lost 3 bases and the J segment 7 bases; nucleotides outside the gene matches: 4. CDR3 protein: CASSPRTSGANEQFF. CDR3 in DNA: TGTGCCAGCTCACCTAGGACTAGCGGGGCTAATGAGCAGTTCTTC.

The chain has TRBV11-2 and TRBJ1-1, with 8 positions matching TRBD1. The CDR3 has 16 amino acids. V trimming: 5 bases; J trimming: 5 bases; junction bases outside the gene matches: 13. Germline lookup yields CDR1 SGHAT and CDR2 FQNNGV. The chain's CDR3 is CASSNTGTGVPTEAFF. For the CDR3, the DNA is TGTGCCAGCAGCAACACCGGGACAGGCGTCCCGACTGAAGCTTTCTTT.

The chain uses TRBV5-1 and TRBJ2-7, with D maybe TRBD1 (5 bases). This CDR3 is built from 14 residues. V gave up 4 bases and J gave up 2 bases, with 13 bases separating them. Looked up from germline, CDR1 is SGHRS and CDR2 is YFSETQ. The CDR3 sequence: CASSEDTNTYEQYF. CDR3 sequence (DNA): TGCGCCAGCAGCGAGGACACGAACACCTACGAGCAGTACTTC.

The chain has TRBV6-1 and TRBJ1-5; possible D gene TRBD1, 5 bases. V was pared by 0 bases and J by 7 bases, with 13 bases between. Germline V gives CDR1 MNHNS, CDR2 SASEGT. The CDR3 has 15 residues. CDR3 loop: CASSEAVASGQPQHF. Written as DNA, the CDR3 is TGTGCCAGCAGTGAAGCAGTGGCCTCAGGGCAGCCCCAGCATTTT.

The V and J genes are TRBV7-6 and TRBJ1-2; no firm D call. This CDR3 region has 12 residues. From germline, CDR1 is SGHVS and CDR2 FNYEAQ. Deletions cut 5 bases from V and 7 bases from J, with 11 bases between. The CDR3 loop reads CASSPYSAGYTF. CDR3 coding DNA: TGTGCCAGCAGCCCTTACAGTGCTGGCTACACCTTC.

This clone has more than one count but fewer than ten. This chain uses TRBV10-3 with TRBJ1-5, with D perhaps TRBD1 (5 bases). V was trimmed by 4 bases and J by 7 bases, leaving 14 bases between them. Germline CDR1 reads ENHRY; CDR2 reads SYGVKD. This CDR3 comprises 14 residues. CDR3 sequence: CAISAGGGNQPQHF. Written as DNA, the CDR3 is TGTGCCATCAGTGCCGGGGGGGGTAACCAGCCCCAGCATTTT.

V gene TRBV12-5 combines with J gene TRBJ2-2; D is unresolved. The CDR3 sequence is 12 residues long. Trimming pared 1 base from V and 9 bases from J, leaving 6 bases between. Germline CDR1 and CDR2: LGHNT and FRNRAP. As DNA, the CDR3 is TGTGCTAGTGGTTTGGAAAATAGGGAGCTGTTTTTT. Protein product: CASGLENRELFF.

The chain is built from TRBV11-2 and TRBJ1-3; D ambiguous. CDR1 and CDR2 from the germline V gene are SGHAT and FQNNGV. Trimming removed 3 bases from V and 4 bases from J, with 10 bases in between. The CDR3 totals 14 residues. CDR3 bases: TGTGCCAGCAGCTTTACAAGTGTGGGAAACACCATATATTTT. Protein sequence: CASSFTSVGNTIYF.

This chain uses TRBV7-6 with TRBJ1-1; possibly TRBD1 for D (6 bases). In germline, CDR1 is SGHVS, CDR2 FNYEAQ. Trimming took off 5 bases at V and 1 base at J, with 11 bases between the two ends. CDR3 size: 14 residues. The DNA of the CDR3 is TGTGCCAGCAGCCAACAGGGCCCGAACACTGAAGCTTTCTTT. It codes for CASSQQGPNTEAFF.

The chain couples TRBV11-1 to TRBJ1-1; possibly TRBD1 for D (6 bases). This CDR3 is 11 amino acids long. V gave up 4 bases and J gave up 11 bases, with 11 bases separating them. Germline CDR1 is SGHAT and CDR2 is FQDESV (reference sequence). The CDR3 sequence is CASSYGGGAFF. The CDR3 DNA is TGTGCCAGCAGCTACGGGGGGGGCGCTTTCTTT.

This clone was counted a few times. The rearrangement links TRBV6-4 to TRBJ1-2, with 7 bases identical to TRBD1. CDR3 length: 14 residues. The trim removed 5 bases at V and 3 bases at J, leaving 6 bases unmatched. Germline values: CDR1 MRHNA, CDR2 SNTAGT. The CDR3, as DNA: TGTGCCAGCAGTACAGGGGTCGGGGACTATGGCTACACCTTC. As protein: CASSTGVGDYGYTF.